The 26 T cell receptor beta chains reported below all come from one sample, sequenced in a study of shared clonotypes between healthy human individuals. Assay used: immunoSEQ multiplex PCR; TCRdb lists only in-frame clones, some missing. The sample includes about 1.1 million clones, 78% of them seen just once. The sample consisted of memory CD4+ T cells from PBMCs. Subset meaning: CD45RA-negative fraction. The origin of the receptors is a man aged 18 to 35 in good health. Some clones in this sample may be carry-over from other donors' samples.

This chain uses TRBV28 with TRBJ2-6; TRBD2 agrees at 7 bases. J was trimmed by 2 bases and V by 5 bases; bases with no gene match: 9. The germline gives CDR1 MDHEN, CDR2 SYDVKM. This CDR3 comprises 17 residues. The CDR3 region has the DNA TGTGCCAGCAGTCCCTTTAGTGGGAGGGCTGGGGCCAACGTCCTGACTTTC. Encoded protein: CASSPFSGRAGANVLTF.

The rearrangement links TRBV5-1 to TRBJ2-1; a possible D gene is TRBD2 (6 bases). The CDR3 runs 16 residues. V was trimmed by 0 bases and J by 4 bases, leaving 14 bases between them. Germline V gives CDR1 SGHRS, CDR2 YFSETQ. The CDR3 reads CASSLVTGVEYNEQFF. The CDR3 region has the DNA TGCGCCAGCAGCTTGGTGACGGGGGTGGAATACAATGAGCAGTTCTTC. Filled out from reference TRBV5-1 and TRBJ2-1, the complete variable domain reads KAGVTQTPRYLIKTRGQQVTLSCSPISGHRSVSWYQQTPGQGLQFLFEYFSETQRNKGNFPGRFSGRQFSNSRSEMNVSTLELGDSALYLCASSLVTGVEYNEQFFGPGTRLTVL.

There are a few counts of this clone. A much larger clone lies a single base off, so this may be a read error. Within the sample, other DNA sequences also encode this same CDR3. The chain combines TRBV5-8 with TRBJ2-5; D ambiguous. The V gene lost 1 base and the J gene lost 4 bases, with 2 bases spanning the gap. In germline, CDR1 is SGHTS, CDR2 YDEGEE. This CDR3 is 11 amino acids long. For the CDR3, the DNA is TGTGCCAGCAGCTTGAGAGAGACCCAGTACTTC. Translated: CASSLRETQYF. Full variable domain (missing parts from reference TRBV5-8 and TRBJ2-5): EAGVTQSPTHLIKTRGQQATLRCSPISGHTSVYWYQQALGLGLQFLLWYDEGEERNRGNFPPRFSGRQFPNYSSELNVNALELEDSALYLCASSLRETQYFGPGTRLLVL.

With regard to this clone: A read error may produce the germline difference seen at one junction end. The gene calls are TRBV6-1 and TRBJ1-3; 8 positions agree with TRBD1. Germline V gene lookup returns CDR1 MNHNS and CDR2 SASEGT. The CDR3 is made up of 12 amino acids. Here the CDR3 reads CVTGGSGNTIYF. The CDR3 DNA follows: TGCGTTACAGGGGGCTCTGGAAACACCATATATTTT.

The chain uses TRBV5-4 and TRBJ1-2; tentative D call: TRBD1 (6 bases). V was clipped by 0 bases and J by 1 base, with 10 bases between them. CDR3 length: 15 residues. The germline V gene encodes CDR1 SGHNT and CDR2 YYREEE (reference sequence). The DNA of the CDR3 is TGTGCCAGCAGCTTGGGAGGGGGGATTAACTATGGCTACACCTTC. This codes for CASSLGGGINYGYTF.

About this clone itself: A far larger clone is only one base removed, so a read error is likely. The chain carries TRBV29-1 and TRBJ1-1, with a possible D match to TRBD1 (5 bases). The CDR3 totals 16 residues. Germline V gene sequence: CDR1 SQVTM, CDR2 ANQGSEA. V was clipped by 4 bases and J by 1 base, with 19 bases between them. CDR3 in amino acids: CSVGAGRGMENTEAFF. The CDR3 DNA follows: TGCAGCGTTGGAGCAGGGCGGGGTATGGAGAACACTGAAGCTTTCTTT.

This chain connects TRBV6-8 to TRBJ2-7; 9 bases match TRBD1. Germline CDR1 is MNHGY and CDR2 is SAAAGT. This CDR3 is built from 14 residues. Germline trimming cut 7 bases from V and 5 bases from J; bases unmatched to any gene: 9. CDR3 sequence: CASTYRDRVDEQYF. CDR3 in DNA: TGTGCCAGCACCTATAGGGACAGGGTTGACGAGCAGTACTTC.

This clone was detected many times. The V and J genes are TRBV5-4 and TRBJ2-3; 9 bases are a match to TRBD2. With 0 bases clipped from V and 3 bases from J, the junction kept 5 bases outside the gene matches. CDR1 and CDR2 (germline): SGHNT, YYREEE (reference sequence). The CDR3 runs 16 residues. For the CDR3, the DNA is TGTGCCAGCAGCTTGGTCAGCGGGAGGACAACAGATACGCAGTATTTT. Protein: CASSLVSGRTTDTQYF.

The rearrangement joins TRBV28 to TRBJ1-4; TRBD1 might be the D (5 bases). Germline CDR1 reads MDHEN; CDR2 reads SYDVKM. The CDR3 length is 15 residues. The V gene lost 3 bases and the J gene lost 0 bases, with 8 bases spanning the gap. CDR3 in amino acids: CASSLTAATNEKLFF. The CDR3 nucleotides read TGTGCCAGCAGTTTGACAGCTGCAACTAATGAAAAACTGTTTTTT.

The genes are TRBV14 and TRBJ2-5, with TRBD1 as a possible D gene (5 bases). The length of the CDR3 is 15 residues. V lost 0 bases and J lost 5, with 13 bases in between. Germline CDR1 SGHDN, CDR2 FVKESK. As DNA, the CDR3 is TGTGCCAGCAGCCAAGATCCCTCCAGGGTGGAGACCCAGTACTTC. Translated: CASSQDPSRVETQYF.

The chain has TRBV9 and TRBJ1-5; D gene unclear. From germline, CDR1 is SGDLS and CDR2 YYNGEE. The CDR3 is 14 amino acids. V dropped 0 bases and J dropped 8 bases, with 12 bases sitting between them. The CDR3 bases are TGTGCCAGCAGCGTAGGGTCCAGTTCTGAGCCCCAGCATTTT. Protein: CASSVGSSSEPQHF.

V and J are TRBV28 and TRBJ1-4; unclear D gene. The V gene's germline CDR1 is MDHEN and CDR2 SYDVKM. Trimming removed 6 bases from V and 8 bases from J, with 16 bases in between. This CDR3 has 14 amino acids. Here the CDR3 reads CASRGVQAFEKLFF. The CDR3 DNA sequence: TGTGCCAGCAGGGGCGTTCAAGCGTTCGAAAAACTGTTTTTT.

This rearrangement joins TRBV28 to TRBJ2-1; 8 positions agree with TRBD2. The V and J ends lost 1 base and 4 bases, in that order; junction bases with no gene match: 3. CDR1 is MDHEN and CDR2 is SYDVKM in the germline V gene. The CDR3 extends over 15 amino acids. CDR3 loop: CASSLLTSVYNEQFF. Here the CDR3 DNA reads TGTGCCAGCAGTTTATTGACTAGCGTTTACAATGAGCAGTTCTTC.

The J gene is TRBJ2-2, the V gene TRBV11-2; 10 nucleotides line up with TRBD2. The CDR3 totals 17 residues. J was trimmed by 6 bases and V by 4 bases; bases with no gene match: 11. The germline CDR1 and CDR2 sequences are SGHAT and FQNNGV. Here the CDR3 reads CASSYGLAVAGAGELFF. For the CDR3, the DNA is TGTGCCAGCAGCTATGGACTAGCGGTCGCCGGAGCCGGGGAGCTGTTTTTT.

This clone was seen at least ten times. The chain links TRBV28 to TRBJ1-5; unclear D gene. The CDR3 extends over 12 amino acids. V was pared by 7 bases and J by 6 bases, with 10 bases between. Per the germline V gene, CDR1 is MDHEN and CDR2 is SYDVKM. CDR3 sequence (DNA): TGTGCCAGCACCTTACGGAGTCAGCCCCAGCATTTT. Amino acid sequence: CASTLRSQPQHF.

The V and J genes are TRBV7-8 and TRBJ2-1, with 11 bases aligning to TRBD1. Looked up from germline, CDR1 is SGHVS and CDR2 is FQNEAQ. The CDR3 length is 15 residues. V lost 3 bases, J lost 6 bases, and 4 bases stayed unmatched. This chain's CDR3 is CASSLAGTGGNEQFF. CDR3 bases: TGTGCCAGCAGCTTGGCCGGGACAGGGGGCAATGAGCAGTTCTTC.

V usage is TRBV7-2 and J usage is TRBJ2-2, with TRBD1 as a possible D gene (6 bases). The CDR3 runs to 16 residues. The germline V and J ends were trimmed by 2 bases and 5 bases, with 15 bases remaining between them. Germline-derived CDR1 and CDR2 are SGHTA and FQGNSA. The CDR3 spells CASSLYGQSTTGELFF. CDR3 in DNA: TGTGCCAGCAGCTTATACGGACAGTCTACTACCGGGGAGCTGTTTTTT. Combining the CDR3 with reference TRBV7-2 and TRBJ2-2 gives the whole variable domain GAGVSQSPSNKVTEKGKDVELRCDPISGHTALYWYRQSLGQGLEFLIYFQGNSAPDKSGLPSDRFSAERTGGSVSTLTIQRTQQEDSAVYLCASSLYGQSTTGELFFGEGSRLTVL.

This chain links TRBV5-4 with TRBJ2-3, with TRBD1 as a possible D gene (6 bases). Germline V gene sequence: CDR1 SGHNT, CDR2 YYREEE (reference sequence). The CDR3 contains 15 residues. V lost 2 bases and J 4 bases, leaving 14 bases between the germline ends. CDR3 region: CASSFGLQGADTQYF. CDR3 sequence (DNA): TGTGCCAGCAGCTTCGGTTTACAGGGTGCAGATACGCAGTATTTT.

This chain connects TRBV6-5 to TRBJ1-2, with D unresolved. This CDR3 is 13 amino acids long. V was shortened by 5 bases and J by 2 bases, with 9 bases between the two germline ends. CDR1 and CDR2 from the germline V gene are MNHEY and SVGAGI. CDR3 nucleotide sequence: TGTGCCAGCAGTAAGGACGGCAACTATGGCTACACCTTC. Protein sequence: CASSKDGNYGYTF.

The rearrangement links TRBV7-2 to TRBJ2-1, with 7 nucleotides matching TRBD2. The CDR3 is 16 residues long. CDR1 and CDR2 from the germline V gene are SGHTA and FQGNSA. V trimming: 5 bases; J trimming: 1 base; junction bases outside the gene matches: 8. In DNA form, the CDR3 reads TGTGCCAGCAGCCCCCGTGCGGGACTATCCTACAATGAGCAGTTCTTC. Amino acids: CASSPRAGLSYNEQFF.

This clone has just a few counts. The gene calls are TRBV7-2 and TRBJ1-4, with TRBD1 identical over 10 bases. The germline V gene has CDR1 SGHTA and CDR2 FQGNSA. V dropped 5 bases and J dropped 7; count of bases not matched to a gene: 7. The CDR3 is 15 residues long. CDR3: CASSASGTGVEKLFF. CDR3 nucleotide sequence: TGTGCCAGCAGCGCCTCCGGGACAGGGGTTGAAAAACTGTTTTTT. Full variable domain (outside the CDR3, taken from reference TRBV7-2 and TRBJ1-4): GAGVSQSPSNKVTEKGKDVELRCDPISGHTALYWYRQSLGQGLEFLIYFQGNSAPDKSGLPSDRFSAERTGGSVSTLTIQRTQQEDSAVYLCASSASGTGVEKLFFGSGTQLSVL.

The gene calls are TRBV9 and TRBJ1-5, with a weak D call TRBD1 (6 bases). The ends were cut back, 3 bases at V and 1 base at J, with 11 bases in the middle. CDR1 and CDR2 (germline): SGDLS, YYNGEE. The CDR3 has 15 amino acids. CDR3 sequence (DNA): TGTGCCAGCAGCGCGGGCAGGGGAAGCAATCAGCCCCAGCATTTT. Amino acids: CASSAGRGSNQPQHF. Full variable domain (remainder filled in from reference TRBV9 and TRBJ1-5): DSGVTQTPKHLITATGQRVTLRCSPRSGDLSVYWYQQSLDQGLQFLIQYYNGEERAKGNILERFSAQQFPDLHSELNLSSLELGDSALYFCASSAGRGSNQPQHFGDGTRLSIL.

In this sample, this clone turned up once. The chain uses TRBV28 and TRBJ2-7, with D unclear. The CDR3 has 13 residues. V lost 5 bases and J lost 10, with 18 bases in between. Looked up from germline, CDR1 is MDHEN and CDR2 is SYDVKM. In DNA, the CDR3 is TGTGCCAGCAGTGGCCCCTCGACCCCAACTCAGTACTTC. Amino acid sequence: CASSGPSTPTQYF.

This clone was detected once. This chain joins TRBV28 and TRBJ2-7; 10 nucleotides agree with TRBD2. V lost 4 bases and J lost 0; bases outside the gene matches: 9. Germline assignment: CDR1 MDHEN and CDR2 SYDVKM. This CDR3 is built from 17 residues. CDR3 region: CASSSRRTSGSSYEQYF. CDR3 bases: TGTGCCAGCAGTTCCCGTCGGACTAGCGGTAGCTCCTACGAGCAGTACTTC.

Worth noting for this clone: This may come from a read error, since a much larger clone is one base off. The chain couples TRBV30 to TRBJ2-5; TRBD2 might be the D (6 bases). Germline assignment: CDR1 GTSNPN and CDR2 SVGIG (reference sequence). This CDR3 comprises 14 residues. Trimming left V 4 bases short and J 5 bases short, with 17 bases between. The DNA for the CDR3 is TGTGCCTGGAAACGTTTGGAGGGGTCGGAGACCCAGTACTTC. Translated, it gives CAWKRLEGSETQYF. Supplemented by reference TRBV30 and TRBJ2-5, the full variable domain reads SQTIHQWPATLVQPVGSPLSLECTVEGTSNPNLYWYRQAAGRGLQLLFYSVGIGQISSEVPQNLSASRPQDRQFILSSKKLLLSDSGFYLCAWKRLEGSETQYFGPGTRLLVL.

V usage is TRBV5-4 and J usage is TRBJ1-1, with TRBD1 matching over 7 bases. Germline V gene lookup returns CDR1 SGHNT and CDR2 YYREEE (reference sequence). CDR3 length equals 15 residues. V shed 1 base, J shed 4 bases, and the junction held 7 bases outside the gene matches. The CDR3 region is CASSLPWQGGTEAFF. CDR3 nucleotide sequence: TGTGCCAGCAGCTTGCCCTGGCAGGGGGGCACTGAAGCTTTCTTT.